This TCR beta chain was obtained from a study of cytomegalovirus exposure and HLA in healthy donors. Concerning this clone: Its antigen remains unknown.

Primers: 60 Vbeta forward and 13 Jbeta reverse. Methods used by the authors: In a later analysis, approximately 80 million unique TCR beta chains included roughly 11 million shared by two or more donors. Profiling relied on immunoSEQ multiplex PCR, and the TCRdb table lists in-frame clones only, not all of them. D and trimming were read from the DNA, whereas the V and J calls and clone size are those reported in that table. This repertoire includes around 200,000 clones. The CDR3 contains 14 residues. CDR1 and CDR2 (germline): LNHDA, SQIVND (reference sequence). With 4 bases removed from V and 1 base from J, the gap between germline ends came to 9 bases. Points from the study as a whole: An analysis that was carried out later associated 16,951 TCR beta sequences with HLA alleles at 0.05 false discovery rate.

This TCR derives from a woman in her twenties or thirties in good health and CMV-seropositive. Sequenced material: PBMCs. The J gene is TRBJ2-3, the V gene TRBV19; perhaps TRBD2 as D (6 bases). The CDR3 DNA follows: TGTGCCAGTAGTACGGGGGACGGCACAGATACGCAGTATTTT. Protein product: CASSTGDGTDTQYF.